These 14 T cell receptor beta chains share one sample of origin, sequenced in a study of T cell responses to AZD1222 COVID-19 vaccine. Profiling relied on immunoSEQ multiplex PCR, and the TCRdb table lists in-frame clones only, not all of them. Altogether approximately 100,000 clones are present, less than 95% being singletons, with the ten largest covering less than 10%. Sequencing used peripheral blood, obtained 28 days after the second AZD1222 dose. These receptors were obtained from an adult who received the AZD1222 COVID-19 vaccine.

The chain is built from TRBV5-1 and TRBJ1-2; a weak D match, TRBD1 (5 bases). This CDR3 contains 13 residues. Trimming cost V 0 bases and J 4 bases, with 7 bases left between them. Germline V gene sequence: CDR1 SGHRS, CDR2 YFSETQ. CDR3: CASSLDGGYGYTF. CDR3 sequence (DNA): TGCGCCAGCAGCTTGGATGGGGGCTATGGCTACACCTTC.

This sequence joins TRBV11-2 and TRBJ2-7, with D perhaps assigned TRBD1 or TRBD2 (5 bases each). The CDR3 consists of 13 residues. Germline V gene sequence: CDR1 SGHAT, CDR2 FQNNGV. V lost 5 bases to trimming and J lost 2 bases, with 10 bases between them. The CDR3 bases are TGTGCCAGCAGCCGGGACGGCACCTACGAGCAGTACTTC. It encodes CASSRDGTYEQYF.

In DNA form, the CDR3 reads TGTGCCAGCAGCTTCCTGGGGGGGCGCGCTGAAGCTTTCTTT. Amino acids: CASSFLGGRAEAFF. The chain recombines TRBV5-8 with TRBJ1-1, with TRBD1 as a possible D gene (6 bases). CDR3 size: 14 residues. Germline CDR1 SGHTS, CDR2 YDEGEE. The V end lost 2 bases, the J end lost 6 bases, and 14 bases lay between the germline ends.

The chain uses TRBV18 and TRBJ2-7, with 7 bases that match TRBD1. J lost 3 bases, V lost 3 bases, and 11 bases had no gene match. The germline V gene encodes CDR1 KGHSH and CDR2 LQKENI. The CDR3 runs to 16 residues. The CDR3 region has the DNA TGTGCCAGCTCACCTAGAAACCACAGGGGCAACTACGAGCAGTACTTC. Its protein is CASSPRNHRGNYEQYF. Drawing the rest from reference TRBV18 and TRBJ2-7, the complete variable domain is NAGVMQNPRHLVRRRGQEARLRCSPMKGHSHVYWYRQLPEEGLKFMVYLQKENIIDESGMPKERFSAEFPKEGPSILRIQQVVRGDSAAYFCASSPRNHRGNYEQYFGPGTRLTVT.

The chain uses TRBV2 and TRBJ1-2, with 7 bases that match TRBD1. V dropped 7 bases and J dropped 7; count of bases not matched to a gene: 9. The CDR3 consists of 13 residues. The germline CDR1 and CDR2 sequences are SNHLY and FYNNEI. The CDR3 sequence is CASTRGRIGGYTF. In DNA, the CDR3 is TGTGCCAGCACGAGGGGGCGAATCGGTGGCTACACCTTC. Based on the CDR3 plus reference TRBV2 and TRBJ1-2, the full variable domain is EPEVTQTPSHQVTQMGQEVILRCVPISNHLYFYWYRQILGQKVEFLVSFYNNEISEKSEIFDDQFSVERPDGSNFTLKIRSTKLEDSAMYFCASTRGRIGGYTFGSGTRLTVV.

V and J are TRBV6-5 and TRBJ2-7; no reliable D call. Trimming left V 0 bases short and J 4 bases short, with 10 bases between. This CDR3 has 14 amino acids. CDR1 is MNHEY and CDR2 is SVGAGI in the germline V gene. The CDR3 nucleotides are TGTGCCAGCAGTTACTCGAGGCTTCAGTACGAGCAGTACTTC. This sequence encodes CASSYSRLQYEQYF.

This chain connects TRBV6-1 to TRBJ2-7; 11 bases agree with TRBD2. Losses at the gene ends were 0 bases for V and 0 bases for J; bases not matched to a gene: 10. The CDR3 is made up of 19 amino acids. CDR1 MNHNS and CDR2 SASEGT come from the germline V gene. CDR3 nucleotides: TGTGCCAGCAGTGAAGCGGGCCACATGGGACTAGCGGTCTCCTACGAGCAGTACTTC. Translating gives CASSEAGHMGLAVSYEQYF.

The CDR3 loop reads CASSRQGGETQYF. CDR3 in DNA: TGTGCCAGCAGCAGACAGGGGGGGGAGACCCAGTACTTC. The chain carries TRBV27 and TRBJ2-5; 9 bases fit TRBD1. After removal of 6 bases from V and 5 bases from J, the junction contained 4 bases not matched to a gene. The length of the CDR3 is 13 residues. Germline V gene sequence: CDR1 MNHEY, CDR2 SMNVEV (reference sequence).

The V call is TRBV29-1, the J call TRBJ2-7; D could derive from TRBD1 or TRBD2 (5 bases each). The CDR3 loop spans 13 amino acids. In germline, CDR1 is SQVTM, CDR2 ANQGSEA. V lost 8 bases, J lost 2 bases, and 16 bases lay in between. The CDR3 DNA reads as TGCAGCCTACGCCCCCGGGACGCCTACGAGCAGTACTTC. Its protein product is CSLRPRDAYEQYF.

V and J are TRBV7-2 and TRBJ1-1; 8 positions match TRBD1. The CDR3 runs 15 residues. From germline, CDR1 is SGHTA and CDR2 FQGNSA. Unmatched junction bases numbered 4, after V lost 4 bases and J lost 0 bases. CDR3 sequence reads: CASSSQTGVNTEAFF. The CDR3, as DNA: TGTGCCAGCAGCTCGCAGACAGGGGTGAACACTGAAGCTTTCTTT.

This rearrangement joins TRBV11-2 to TRBJ2-3, with D tentatively TRBD1 or TRBD2 (5 bases each). Germline CDR1 SGHAT, CDR2 FQNNGV. The CDR3 sequence is 11 residues long. V was pared by 5 bases and J by 11 bases, with 11 bases between. CDR3 bases: TGTGCCAGCAGCATGGGGGAGATGCAGTATTTT. This encodes CASSMGEMQYF. Filled out from reference TRBV11-2 and TRBJ2-3, the complete variable domain reads EAGVAQSPRYKIIEKRQSVAFWCNPISGHATLYWYQQILGQGPKLLIQFQNNGVVDDSQLPKDRFSAERLKGVDSTLKIQPAKLEDSAVYLCASSMGEMQYFGPGTRLTVL.

The chain couples TRBV6-4 to TRBJ2-1; a possible D gene is TRBD1 (6 bases). This CDR3 region has 15 residues. The V and J ends lost 3 bases and 4 bases respectively, with 13 bases between them. Germline V lookup: CDR1 MRHNA, CDR2 SNTAGT. This CDR3 reads CASSEAGAGYNEQFF. CDR3 in DNA: TGTGCCAGCAGTGAGGCAGGGGCAGGGTACAATGAGCAGTTCTTC.

The rearrangement links TRBV20-1 to TRBJ1-2, with D unclear. CDR1 and CDR2 (germline): DFQATT, SNEGSKA (reference sequence). CDR3 size: 14 residues. V was trimmed by 3 bases and J by 5 bases, leaving 16 bases between them. CDR3 loop: CSASLDTVSYGYTF. In nucleotides, the CDR3 is TGCAGTGCTAGTCTCGATACCGTCTCGTATGGCTACACCTTC.

The chain combines TRBV4-2 with TRBJ2-5, with 12 nucleotides matching TRBD2. V lost 0 bases, J lost 5 bases, and 4 bases stayed unmatched. CDR1 and CDR2 from the germline V gene are LGHNA and YNFKEQ. The CDR3 extends over 16 amino acids. CDR3 sequence: CASSQDATSGGETQYF. The CDR3 DNA reads as TGTGCCAGCAGCCAAGATGCGACTAGCGGGGGCGAGACCCAGTACTTC.